This T cell receptor beta chain was recorded in a study of blood T cell repertoires in COVID-19. V was pared by 0 bases and J by 1 base, with 6 bases between. This CDR3 spans 14 amino acids. CDR1 SGHVS and CDR2 FQNEAQ come from the germline V gene. Comments on this clone: In the same sample, other DNA sequences code for this CDR3.

Some clones are missing from TCRdb's copy, which holds only in-frame ones; the method was immunoSEQ multiplex PCR. The sample lists approximately 400,000 clones, about 90% occurring once. Specimen: PBMCs or T cells enriched from blood (not recorded which). V usage is TRBV7-8 and J usage is TRBJ1-1; D unresolved. The TCR was taken from a man between 25 and 39 years old who had recovered from COVID-19. The CDR3: CASSLARGNTEAFF. The CDR3 coding sequence is TGTGCCAGCAGCTTAGCGCGAGGGAACACTGAAGCTTTCTTT.